One sample yielded the 18 T cell receptor beta chains listed below, sequenced in a study of shared clonotypes between healthy human individuals. Sequencing was performed with immunoSEQ multiplex PCR; in TCRdb, only in-frame clones are kept and a portion is missing. In the table there are about 960,000 clones, 70% to 85% of which are singletons. Sequences were obtained from memory CD4+ T cells sorted from blood. This sample's subset: CD45RA-negative fraction. The receptors were gathered from a man between 18 and 29 years old in good health.

The chain is built from TRBV4-1 and TRBJ1-1, with a possible D match to TRBD1 (6 bases). Germline CDR1 reads MGHRA; CDR2 reads YSYEKL. This CDR3 spans 15 amino acids. Between the trimmed V and J ends, which lost 4 bases and 2 bases, there was a span of 14 bases. CDR3 nucleotide sequence: TGCGCCAGCAGCCTAAGGGACACTTATAACACTGAAGCTTTCTTT. Translation gives CASSLRDTYNTEAFF.

The V gene is TRBV6-5, the J gene TRBJ2-3; 7 bases are a match to TRBD1. The germline CDR1 and CDR2 sequences are MNHEY and SVGAGI. The ends lost 5 bases at V and 0 bases at J; junction bases unmatched: 5. The CDR3 covers 15 residues. As DNA, the CDR3 is TGTGCCAGCAGTCCCCGGGACAGAAGCACAGATACGCAGTATTTT. As protein: CASSPRDRSTDTQYF.

The rearrangement links TRBV28 to TRBJ1-4, with D possibly TRBD1 on 5 matching bases. In germline, CDR1 is MDHEN, CDR2 SYDVKM. CDR3 length: 15 amino acids. V gave up 3 bases and J gave up 10 bases, with 18 bases separating them. The CDR3 DNA reads TGTGCCAGCAGTTTCCGACAGACGGTGGGTGGAAAACTGTTTTTT. Its protein is CASSFRQTVGGKLFF.

The gene calls are TRBV2 and TRBJ2-5; D is perhaps TRBD1 or TRBD2 (5 bases each). The CDR3 sequence is 12 residues long. V was cut by 8 bases and J by 1 base, with 8 bases left in between. Looked up from germline, CDR1 is SNHLY and CDR2 is FYNNEI. Written as DNA, the CDR3 is TGTGCCAGCGGGACGTCCCAAGAGACCCAGTACTTC. It yields the protein CASGTSQETQYF.

This clone was seen a handful of times. The chain recombines TRBV6-1 with TRBJ2-5; maybe TRBD2 (6 bases). This CDR3 comprises 14 residues. CDR1 and CDR2 (germline): MNHNS, SASEGT. Trimming stripped 8 bases from V and 2 bases from J, with 15 bases between. The CDR3 region has the DNA TGTGCCAGCGAGGGGAGGATTGGGCAAGAGACCCAGTACTTC. Translating gives CASEGRIGQETQYF.

The V gene is TRBV7-9, the J gene TRBJ2-3, with TRBD2 matching 7 bases. V gave up 2 bases and J gave up 2 bases; unmatched junction bases: 10. The CDR3 sequence is 17 residues long. Germline-derived CDR1 and CDR2 are SEHNR and FQNEAQ (reference sequence). This CDR3 reads CASSLPGPGLLTDTQYF. CDR3 bases: TGTGCCAGCAGCTTACCGGGACCGGGACTACTCACAGATACGCAGTATTTT.

As for this clone: Other DNA sequences in this sample translate to the same CDR3. The gene calls are TRBV5-1 and TRBJ2-2, with D possibly being TRBD1 (6 bases). Germline CDR1 reads SGHRS; CDR2 reads YFSETQ. Trimming left V 0 bases short and J 1 base short, with 10 bases between. The CDR3 covers 16 residues. CDR3 bases: TGCGCCAGCAGCTTGGCAGGGGTGTGGAACACCGGGGAGCTGTTTTTT. It translates to CASSLAGVWNTGELFF.

J is TRBJ2-6 and V is TRBV5-4, with 9 bases identical to TRBD1. Germline values: CDR1 SGHNT, CDR2 YYREEE (reference sequence). CDR3 size: 17 residues. V was pared by 4 bases and J by 0 bases, with 5 bases of the junction left unmatched. CDR3 DNA: TGTGCCAGCAGCCGGGGACAGGGCCTCTCTGGGGCCAACGTCCTGACTTTC. It specifies CASSRGQGLSGANVLTF.

V usage is TRBV5-1 and J usage is TRBJ2-3; 9 bases are a match to TRBD2. J lost 2 bases, V lost 0 bases, and 7 bases had no gene match. Germline assignment: CDR1 SGHRS and CDR2 YFSETQ. CDR3 length equals 17 residues. The CDR3 here is CASSLEGSGGYTDTQYF. CDR3 bases: TGCGCCAGCAGCTTGGAAGGTAGCGGGGGTTACACAGATACGCAGTATTTT.

The chain employs TRBV7-2 and TRBJ1-1; a possible D gene is TRBD1 (5 bases). V was clipped by 7 bases and J by 0 bases, with 15 bases between them. The germline CDR1 and CDR2 sequences are SGHTA and FQGNSA. The CDR3 length is 15 residues. The CDR3 loop reads CASTARTSMNTEAFF. CDR3 DNA: TGTGCCAGCACGGCCAGGACAAGCATGAACACTGAAGCTTTCTTT. Variable domain in full (rest from reference TRBV7-2 and TRBJ1-1): GAGVSQSPSNKVTEKGKDVELRCDPISGHTALYWYRQSLGQGLEFLIYFQGNSAPDKSGLPSDRFSAERTGGSVSTLTIQRTQQEDSAVYLCASTARTSMNTEAFFGQGTRLTVV.

This clone appeared a few times. The V and J genes are TRBV5-1 and TRBJ2-2, with no clear D. The CDR3 runs 15 residues. V was cut by 1 base and J by 1 base, with 8 bases left in between. The V gene's germline CDR1 is SGHRS and CDR2 YFSETQ. This CDR3 is CASSLRTQNTGELFF. For the CDR3, the DNA is TGCGCCAGCAGCTTGCGAACTCAGAACACCGGGGAGCTGTTTTTT.

In its sample, this clone was seen once. This rearrangement joins TRBV6-1 to TRBJ2-2, with D unresolved. Germline assignment: CDR1 MNHNS and CDR2 SASEGT. V was shortened by 2 bases and J by 1 base, with 11 bases between the two germline ends. CDR3 length equals 16 residues. As DNA, the CDR3 is TGTGCCAGCAGTGAATTGTCGACCCGGAACACCGGGGAGCTGTTTTTT. Residues: CASSELSTRNTGELFF.

The chain joins TRBV28 to TRBJ1-1; tentative D call: TRBD1 (5 bases). Germline V CDR1 and CDR2: MDHEN, SYDVKM. This CDR3 comprises 15 residues. Trimming shortened V by 3 bases and J by 1 base, and 12 bases separated the two germline ends. CDR3 DNA: TGTGCCAGCAGTTTGGGCGGGACGGAGAACACTGAAGCTTTCTTT. It codes for CASSLGGTENTEAFF.

This clone occurred once. The rearrangement links TRBV6-5 to TRBJ1-5; the D gene is possibly TRBD1 (6 bases). Germline CDR1 MNHEY, CDR2 SVGAGI. V lost 6 bases and J lost 6, with 12 bases in between. This CDR3 is 13 amino acids long. The CDR3 protein is CASRQGHGQPQHF. CDR3 DNA: TGTGCCAGCAGACAGGGACACGGTCAGCCCCAGCATTTT.

The J gene is TRBJ1-6, the V gene TRBV5-1, with D unclear. V lost 2 bases, J lost 4 bases, and 13 bases lay in between. From germline, CDR1 is SGHRS and CDR2 YFSETQ. The CDR3 runs to 16 residues. Here the CDR3 reads CASSLAGVIYNSPLHF. CDR3 bases: TGCGCCAGCAGCTTAGCAGGAGTGATTTATAATTCACCCCTCCACTTT.

The chain couples TRBV6-4 to TRBJ1-6; D is perhaps TRBD1 (5 bases). Germline loops: CDR1 MRHNA, CDR2 SNTAGT. V was shortened by 3 bases and J by 5 bases, with 5 bases between the two germline ends. CDR3 length equals 13 residues. DNA for the CDR3: TGTGCCAGCAGTGAACAGGATAATTCACCCCTCCACTTT. Protein sequence: CASSEQDNSPLHF.

The V gene is TRBV18, the J gene TRBJ2-7; D may be TRBD1 or TRBD2 (6 bases each). The CDR3 sequence is 16 residues long. Looked up from germline, CDR1 is KGHSH and CDR2 is LQKENI. Trimming stripped 2 bases from V and 2 bases from J, with 16 bases between. The CDR3 spells CASSPGQSEGPYEQYF. DNA for the CDR3: TGTGCCAGCTCACCAGGACAGTCGGAGGGTCCCTACGAGCAGTACTTC.

The V call is TRBV19, the J call TRBJ2-1; possibly TRBD2 for D (5 bases). The CDR3 extends over 15 amino acids. The germline V and J ends were trimmed by 3 bases and 2 bases, with 11 bases remaining between them. The germline gives CDR1 LNHDA, CDR2 SQIVND (reference sequence). The CDR3 spells CASSINGKTYNEQFF. The CDR3 nucleotides read TGTGCCAGTAGTATTAACGGGAAAACCTACAATGAGCAGTTCTTC.